One and the same sample provided the 14 T cell receptor beta chains below, sequenced in a study of vaccination and CD4 T cells after COVID-19 (dated by TCRdb to between 2021 and 2024). In light of the paper, this sample's treatment or condition label describes: roughly 10-day PBMC culture with coronavirus spike peptide pools or control peptides (ViraFEST assay). Library generation was performed with PCR. TCRdb records Illumina iSeq 100 as the sequencer. DNA from cultured CD4+ T cells underwent TCR sequencing with the Oncomine TCR Beta short-read assay at the Johns Hopkins FTIC core. In-frame beta chains were kept once TCRdb had trimmed the public reads at Q25 with fastp and called clones with MiXCR. All rows with the same CDR3 protein become a single entry with the most common DNA and genes. Counted in this sample were 9,500 to 15,000 distinct CDR3 sequences; around two fifths of them appeared once. Clones ranked in the top ten supply under 25% of the sample.

Their antigens remain unidentified. The sequenced sample was cultured CD4+ T cells from blood. These receptors all come from a human donor with COVID-19.

The gene calls are TRBV28 and TRBJ1-2; D perhaps matches TRBD1 (6 bases). CDR1 and CDR2 (germline): MDHEN, SYDVKM. Trimming pared 6 bases from V and 4 bases from J, leaving 15 bases between. The CDR3 extends over 14 amino acids. The CDR3 region has the DNA TGTGCCAGCAGGGATTTCGACAGGTCCTATGGCTACACCTTC. This sequence encodes CASRDFDRSYGYTF.

This clonotype has only a few counts. The J gene is TRBJ2-5, the V gene TRBV6-1; D unclear. The CDR3 has 15 residues. Trimming shortened V by 7 bases and J by 1 base, and 16 bases separated the two germline ends. CDR1 and CDR2 from the germline V gene are MNHNS and SASEGT. In DNA, the CDR3 is TGTGCCAGCAACCCCTTGTACAGTGTCCAAGAGACCCAGTACTTC. Protein: CASNPLYSVQETQYF.

This sequence joins TRBV20-1 and TRBJ2-2; 9 bases match TRBD2. CDR1 DFQATT and CDR2 SNEGSKA come from the germline V gene (reference sequence). The ends lost 5 bases at V and 3 bases at J; junction bases unmatched: 7. CDR3 size: 15 residues. Here the CDR3 reads CSAPLAGGYTGELFF. The CDR3 nucleotides are TGCAGTGCTCCTCTTGCGGGGGGGTACACCGGGGAGCTGTTTTTT.

V usage is TRBV12-3 or TRBV12-4 and J usage is TRBJ2-7; possibly TRBD1 or TRBD2 for D (5 bases each). Trimming removed 6 bases at V and 2 bases at J, with 20 bases between. The CDR3 covers 16 residues. The CDR3 coding sequence is TGTGCCAGCAGCCCAGATCCTGGGACGGTTCCCTACGAGCAGTACTTC. This translates into CASSPDPGTVPYEQYF.

The gene calls are TRBV7-9 and TRBJ2-7; D assignment may be TRBD1 or TRBD2 (6 bases each). CDR1 is SEHNR and CDR2 is FQNEAQ in the germline V gene (reference sequence). Trimming took 1 base from V and 6 from J, leaving 13 bases between them. This CDR3 is built from 14 residues. CDR3 loop: CASSLEARGGEQYF. The DNA of the CDR3 is TGTGCCAGCAGCTTAGAGGCCAGGGGAGGCGAGCAGTACTTC.

This clonotype has just a few counts. The chain employs TRBV6-2 or TRBV6-3 and TRBJ1-2, with 12 bases identical to TRBD1. The J segment lost 3 bases and the V segment lost 9 bases, leaving 8 bases of the junction unmatched. Germline V gene sequence: CDR1 MNHEY, CDR2 SVGEGT. The CDR3 spans 15 residues. CDR3 region: CASSPGQGAYYGYTF. CDR3 nucleotides: TGTGCCAGTTCTCCGGGACAGGGGGCCTACTATGGCTACACCTTC.

The chain carries TRBV7-6 and TRBJ2-3; D uncertain. The CDR3 spans 14 residues. Trimming took off 3 bases at V and 4 bases at J, with 11 bases between the two ends. Germline V gives CDR1 SGHVS, CDR2 FNYEAQ. CDR3 coding DNA: TGTGCCAGCAGCTTGGCCATCCCCCCAGATACGCAGTATTTT. Its protein product is CASSLAIPPDTQYF.

This clonotype was counted only a few times. The chain combines TRBV18 with TRBJ1-2; no definite D call. Trimming removed 0 bases from V and 8 bases from J, with 10 bases in between. The CDR3 spans 13 residues. Germline lookup yields CDR1 KGHSH and CDR2 LQKENI. CDR3 coding DNA: TGTGCCAGCTCACCACCGCAGGCCACGGGCTACACCTTC. Protein product: CASSPPQATGYTF.

The chain employs TRBV6-2 or TRBV6-3 and TRBJ2-7, with 8 bases matching TRBD1. Germline V gives CDR1 MNHEY, CDR2 SVGEGT. Trimming took 7 bases from V and 4 from J; bases not matched to a gene: 9. The CDR3 totals 14 residues. The CDR3 spells CASTDPGGRYEQYF. In DNA form, the CDR3 reads TGTGCCAGCACCGACCCAGGGGGCCGGTACGAGCAGTACTTC.

The chain uses TRBV5-1 and TRBJ1-1; D is possibly TRBD1 (6 bases). Trimming took 0 bases from V and 10 from J, leaving 13 bases between them. The CDR3 loop spans 13 amino acids. Germline V CDR1 and CDR2: SGHRS, YFSETQ. CDR3 DNA: TGCGCCAGCAGCTTGGACAGGGTAGAAGGAGCTTTCTTT. It codes for CASSLDRVEGAFF.

The gene calls are TRBV6-1 and TRBJ1-5; maybe TRBD1 (6 bases). The CDR3 loop spans 14 amino acids. V was trimmed by 4 bases and J by 6 bases, leaving 13 bases between them. Germline loops: CDR1 MNHNS, CDR2 SASEGT. The CDR3 loop is CASSATGKGQPQHF. CDR3 in DNA: TGTGCCAGCAGTGCCACAGGGAAAGGTCAGCCCCAGCATTTT.

The count of this clonotype is one. This chain links TRBV5-1 with TRBJ2-5; TRBD1 matches at 9 bases. This CDR3 is built from 15 residues. Germline CDR1 is SGHRS and CDR2 is YFSETQ. Germline trimming cut 5 bases from V and 2 bases from J; bases unmatched to any gene: 7. The CDR3 DNA reads TGCGCCAGCAGTCCTTCCGGGACAGGGCAAGAGACCCAGTACTTC. It is translated as CASSPSGTGQETQYF.

The rearrangement uses TRBV6-5 and TRBJ2-7; perhaps TRBD2 as D (6 bases). This CDR3 has 14 residues. V lost 2 bases to trimming and J lost 7 bases, with 15 bases between them. Germline V gene data show CDR1 as MNHEY and CDR2 as SVGAGI. The CDR3 DNA sequence: TGTGCCAGCAGTTACGGTATCTCGGGGGAAGAGCAGTACTTC. Translating gives CASSYGISGEEQYF.

The genes are TRBV28 and TRBJ1-2; D is undetermined. In germline, CDR1 is MDHEN, CDR2 SYDVKM. Trimming left V 7 bases short and J 0 bases short, with 21 bases between. The CDR3 loop spans 17 amino acids. CDR3 amino acids: CASTSRKPTDTNYGYTF. The CDR3 nucleotides are TGTGCCAGCACGTCTAGAAAACCAACGGATACTAACTATGGCTACACCTTC.